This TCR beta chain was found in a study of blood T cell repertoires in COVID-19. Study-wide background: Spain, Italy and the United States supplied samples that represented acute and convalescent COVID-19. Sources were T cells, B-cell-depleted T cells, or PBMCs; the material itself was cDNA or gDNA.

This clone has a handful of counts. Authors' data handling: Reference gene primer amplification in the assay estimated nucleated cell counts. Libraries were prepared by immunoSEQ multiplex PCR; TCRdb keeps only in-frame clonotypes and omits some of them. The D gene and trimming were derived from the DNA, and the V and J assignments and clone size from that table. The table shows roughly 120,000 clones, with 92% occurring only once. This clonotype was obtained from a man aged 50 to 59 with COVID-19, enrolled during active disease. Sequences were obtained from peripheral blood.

CDR3 residues: CASSQQGSLNTEAFF. CDR3 coding DNA: TGTGCCAGCAGCCAACAGGGCTCATTGAACACTGAAGCTTTCTTT. The rearrangement links TRBV11-2 to TRBJ1-1; the D gene is possibly TRBD1 (6 bases). V gave up 5 bases and J gave up 0 bases, with 13 bases separating them. CDR3 length: 15 amino acids. CDR1 and CDR2 from the germline V gene are SGHAT and FQNNGV.